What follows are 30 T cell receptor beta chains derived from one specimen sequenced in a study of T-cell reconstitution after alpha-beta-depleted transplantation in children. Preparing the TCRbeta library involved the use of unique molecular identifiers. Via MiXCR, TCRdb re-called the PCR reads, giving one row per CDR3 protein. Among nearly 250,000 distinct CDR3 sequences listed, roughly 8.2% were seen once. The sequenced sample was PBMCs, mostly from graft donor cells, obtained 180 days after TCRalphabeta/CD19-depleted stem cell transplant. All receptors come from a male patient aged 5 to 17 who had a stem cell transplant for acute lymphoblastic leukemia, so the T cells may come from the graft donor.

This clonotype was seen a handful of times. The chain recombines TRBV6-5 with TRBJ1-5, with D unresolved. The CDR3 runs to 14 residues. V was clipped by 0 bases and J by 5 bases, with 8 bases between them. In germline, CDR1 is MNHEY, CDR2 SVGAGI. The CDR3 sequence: CASSYSRWDQPQHF. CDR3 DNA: TGTGCCAGCAGTTACTCGAGATGGGATCAGCCCCAGCATTTT.

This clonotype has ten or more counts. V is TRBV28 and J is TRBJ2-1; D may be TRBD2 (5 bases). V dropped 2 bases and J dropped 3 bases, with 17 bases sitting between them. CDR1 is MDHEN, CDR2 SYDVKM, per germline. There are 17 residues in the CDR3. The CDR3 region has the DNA TGTGCCAGCAGTTTAAAAACCCTCCAGCGGAACTACAATGAGCAGTTCTTC. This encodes CASSLKTLQRNYNEQFF.

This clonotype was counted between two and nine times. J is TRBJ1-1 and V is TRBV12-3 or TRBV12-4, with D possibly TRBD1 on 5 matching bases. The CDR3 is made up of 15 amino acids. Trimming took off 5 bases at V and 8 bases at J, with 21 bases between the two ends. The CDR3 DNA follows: TGTGCCAGCAGTCTCGACGCAGGGTTCCCCATCGAAGCTTTCTTT. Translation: CASSLDAGFPIEAFF.

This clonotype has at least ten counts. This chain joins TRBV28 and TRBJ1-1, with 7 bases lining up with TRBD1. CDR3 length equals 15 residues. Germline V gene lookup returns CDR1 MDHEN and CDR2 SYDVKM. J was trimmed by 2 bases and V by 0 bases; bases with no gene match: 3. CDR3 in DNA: TGTGCCAGCAGTTTATGGTGGGACAGTAACACTGAAGCTTTCTTT. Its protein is CASSLWWDSNTEAFF.

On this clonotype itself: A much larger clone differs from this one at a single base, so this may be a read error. CDR3 amino acids: CATSDQTSGTVPTGELFF. The CDR3 DNA sequence: TGTGCCACCAGTGACCAAACTAGCGGGACCGTTCCGACCGGGGAGCTGTTTTTT. The rearrangement joins TRBV24-1 to TRBJ2-2, with 10 bases matching TRBD2. Germline V gene data show CDR1 as KGHDR and CDR2 as SFDVKD. The CDR3 totals 18 residues. V trimming: 4 bases; J trimming: 5 bases; junction bases outside the gene matches: 12.

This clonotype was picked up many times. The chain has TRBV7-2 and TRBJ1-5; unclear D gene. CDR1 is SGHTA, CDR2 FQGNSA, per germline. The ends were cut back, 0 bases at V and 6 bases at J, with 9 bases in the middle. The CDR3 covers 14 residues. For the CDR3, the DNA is TGTGCCAGCAGCTTAGCCCCCACGGCTCAGCCCCAGCATTTT. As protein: CASSLAPTAQPQHF. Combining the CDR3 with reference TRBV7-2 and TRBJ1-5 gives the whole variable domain GAGVSQSPSNKVTEKGKDVELRCDPISGHTALYWYRQSLGQGLEFLIYFQGNSAPDKSGLPSDRFSAERTGGSVSTLTIQRTQQEDSAVYLCASSLAPTAQPQHFGDGTRLSIL.

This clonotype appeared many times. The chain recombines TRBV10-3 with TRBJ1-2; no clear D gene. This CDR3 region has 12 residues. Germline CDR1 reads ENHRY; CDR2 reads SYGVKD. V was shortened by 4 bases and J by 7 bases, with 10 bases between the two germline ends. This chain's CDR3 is CAISVGSVGYTF. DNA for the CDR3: TGTGCCATCAGTGTTGGTTCGGTTGGCTACACCTTC.

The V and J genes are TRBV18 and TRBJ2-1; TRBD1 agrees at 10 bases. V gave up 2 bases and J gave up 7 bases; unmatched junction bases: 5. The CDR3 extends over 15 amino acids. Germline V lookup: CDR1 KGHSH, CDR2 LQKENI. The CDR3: CASSPGRTGGNEQFF. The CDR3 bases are TGTGCCAGCTCACCAGGAAGGACAGGGGGAAATGAGCAGTTCTTC. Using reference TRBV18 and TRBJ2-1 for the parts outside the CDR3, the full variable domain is NAGVMQNPRHLVRRRGQEARLRCSPMKGHSHVYWYRQLPEEGLKFMVYLQKENIIDESGMPKERFSAEFPKEGPSILRIQQVVRGDSAAYFCASSPGRTGGNEQFFGPGTRLTVL.

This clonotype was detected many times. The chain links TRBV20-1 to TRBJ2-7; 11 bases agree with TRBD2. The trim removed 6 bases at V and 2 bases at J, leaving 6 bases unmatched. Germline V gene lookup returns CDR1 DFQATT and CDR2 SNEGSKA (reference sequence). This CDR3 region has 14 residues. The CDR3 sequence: CSARTSGSPYEQYF. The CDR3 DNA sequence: TGCAGTGCCCGAACTAGCGGGAGCCCCTACGAGCAGTACTTC.

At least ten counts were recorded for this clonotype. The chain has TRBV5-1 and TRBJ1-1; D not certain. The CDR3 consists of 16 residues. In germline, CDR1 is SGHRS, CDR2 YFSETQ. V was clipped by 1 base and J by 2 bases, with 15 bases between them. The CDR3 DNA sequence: TGCGCCAGCAGCTTGCATTCCTCCACCTTCAACACTGAAGCTTTCTTT. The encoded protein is CASSLHSSTFNTEAFF.

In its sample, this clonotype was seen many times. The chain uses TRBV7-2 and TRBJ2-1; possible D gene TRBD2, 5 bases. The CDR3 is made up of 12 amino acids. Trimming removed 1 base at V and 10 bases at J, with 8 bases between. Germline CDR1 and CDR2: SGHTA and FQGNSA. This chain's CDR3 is CASSLDTGEQFF. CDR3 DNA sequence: TGTGCCAGCAGCTTAGATACGGGGGAGCAGTTCTTC.

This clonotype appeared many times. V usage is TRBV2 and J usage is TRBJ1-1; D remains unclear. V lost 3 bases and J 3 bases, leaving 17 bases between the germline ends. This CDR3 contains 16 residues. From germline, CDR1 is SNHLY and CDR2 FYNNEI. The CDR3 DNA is TGTGCCAGCAGTGATCATTTAACGGGAGCGGACACTGAAGCTTTCTTT. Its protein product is CASSDHLTGADTEAFF.

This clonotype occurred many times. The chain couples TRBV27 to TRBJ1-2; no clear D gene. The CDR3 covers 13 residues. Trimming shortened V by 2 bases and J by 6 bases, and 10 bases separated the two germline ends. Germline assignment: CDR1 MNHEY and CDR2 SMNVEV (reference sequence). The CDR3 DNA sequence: TGTGCCAGCAGTTTAGCGTTAGTGGATGGCTACACCTTC. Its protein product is CASSLALVDGYTF.

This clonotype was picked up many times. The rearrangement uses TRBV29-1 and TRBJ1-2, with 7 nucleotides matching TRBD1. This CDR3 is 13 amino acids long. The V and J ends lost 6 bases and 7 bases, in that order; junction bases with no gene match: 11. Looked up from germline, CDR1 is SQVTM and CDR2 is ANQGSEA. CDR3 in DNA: TGCAGCGTGGAGCCCCGGACAGGTGGTGGCTACACCTTC. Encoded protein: CSVEPRTGGGYTF.

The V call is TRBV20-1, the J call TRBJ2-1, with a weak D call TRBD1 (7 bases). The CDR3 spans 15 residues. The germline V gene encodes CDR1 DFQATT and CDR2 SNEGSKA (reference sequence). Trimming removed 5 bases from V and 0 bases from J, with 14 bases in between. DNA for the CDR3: TGCAGTGCTGGAGGGACAGCGAGCTCCTACAATGAGCAGTTCTTC. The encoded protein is CSAGGTASSYNEQFF.

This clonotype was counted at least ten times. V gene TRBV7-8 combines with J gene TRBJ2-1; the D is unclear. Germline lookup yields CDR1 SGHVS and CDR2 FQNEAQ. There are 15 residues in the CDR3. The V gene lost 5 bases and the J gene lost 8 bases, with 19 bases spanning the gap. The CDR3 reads CASSPHRLRGDEQFF. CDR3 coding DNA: TGTGCCAGCAGCCCACACAGATTACGAGGCGATGAGCAGTTCTTC.

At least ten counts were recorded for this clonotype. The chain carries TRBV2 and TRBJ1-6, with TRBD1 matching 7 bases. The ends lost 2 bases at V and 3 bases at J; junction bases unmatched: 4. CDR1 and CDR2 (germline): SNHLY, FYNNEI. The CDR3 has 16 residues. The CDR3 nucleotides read TGTGCCAGCAGTGAACGGGACAGCGTCTATAATTCACCCCTCCACTTT. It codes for CASSERDSVYNSPLHF. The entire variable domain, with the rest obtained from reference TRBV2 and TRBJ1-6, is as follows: EPEVTQTPSHQVTQMGQEVILRCVPISNHLYFYWYRQILGQKVEFLVSFYNNEISEKSEIFDDQFSVERPDGSNFTLKIRSTKLEDSAMYFCASSERDSVYNSPLHFGNGTRLTVT.

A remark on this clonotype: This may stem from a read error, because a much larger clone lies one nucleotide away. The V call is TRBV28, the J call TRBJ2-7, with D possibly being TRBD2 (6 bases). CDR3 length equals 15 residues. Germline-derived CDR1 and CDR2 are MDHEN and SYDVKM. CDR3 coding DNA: TGTGCCAGCAGTCCCATCAGGGACTTATCTTACGAGCAGCACTTC. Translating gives CASSPIRDLSYEQHF.

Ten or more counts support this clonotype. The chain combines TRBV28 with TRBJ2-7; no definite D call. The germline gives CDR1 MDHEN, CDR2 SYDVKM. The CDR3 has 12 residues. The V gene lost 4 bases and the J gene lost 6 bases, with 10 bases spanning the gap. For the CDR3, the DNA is TGTGCCAGCAGTTATTGGCCTGGCGAGCAGTACTTC. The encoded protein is CASSYWPGEQYF.

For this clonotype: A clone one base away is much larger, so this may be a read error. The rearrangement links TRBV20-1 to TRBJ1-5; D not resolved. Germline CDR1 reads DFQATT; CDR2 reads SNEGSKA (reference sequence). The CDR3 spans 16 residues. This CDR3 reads CSARDEQRYSDQPQHF. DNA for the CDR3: TGCAGTGCTAGAGATGAACAGCGTTATAGCGATCAGCCCCAGCATTTT.

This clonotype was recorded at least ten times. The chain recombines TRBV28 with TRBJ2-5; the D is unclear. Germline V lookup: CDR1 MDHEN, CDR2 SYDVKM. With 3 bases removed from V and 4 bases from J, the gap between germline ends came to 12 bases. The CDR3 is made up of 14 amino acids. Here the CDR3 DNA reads TGTGCCAGCAGTTTCGGCCAGCCTCTAGAGACCCAGTACTTC. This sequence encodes CASSFGQPLETQYF.

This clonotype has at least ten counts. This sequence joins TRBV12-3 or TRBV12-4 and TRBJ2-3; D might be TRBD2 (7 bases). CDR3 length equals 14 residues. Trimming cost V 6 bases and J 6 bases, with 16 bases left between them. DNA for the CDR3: TGTGCCAGCAGAGCCGAGGGGGGGTCCGATACGCAGTATTTT. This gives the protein CASRAEGGSDTQYF.

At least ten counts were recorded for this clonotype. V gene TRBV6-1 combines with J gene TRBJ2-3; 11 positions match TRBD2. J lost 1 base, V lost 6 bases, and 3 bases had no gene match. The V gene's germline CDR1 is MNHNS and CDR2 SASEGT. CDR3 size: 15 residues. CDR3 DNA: TGTGCCAGCAGGACGGGACTAGCGGGCACAGATACGCAGTATTTT. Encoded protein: CASRTGLAGTDTQYF.

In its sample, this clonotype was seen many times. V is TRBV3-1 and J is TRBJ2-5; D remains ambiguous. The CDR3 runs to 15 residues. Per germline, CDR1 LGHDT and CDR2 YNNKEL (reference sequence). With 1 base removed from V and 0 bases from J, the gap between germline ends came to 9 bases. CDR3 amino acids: CASSQGVRDQETQYF. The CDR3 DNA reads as TGTGCCAGCAGCCAAGGGGTTCGGGACCAAGAGACCCAGTACTTC.

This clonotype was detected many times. The chain's CDR3 is CASSSRNSYEQYF. The CDR3, as DNA: TGTGCCAGCAGTTCTAGAAACTCCTACGAGCAGTACTTC. This chain connects TRBV6-5 to TRBJ2-7, with no clear D. The germline V and J ends were trimmed by 4 bases and 0 bases, with 7 bases remaining between them. CDR3 length: 13 amino acids. Germline lookup yields CDR1 MNHEY and CDR2 SVGAGI.

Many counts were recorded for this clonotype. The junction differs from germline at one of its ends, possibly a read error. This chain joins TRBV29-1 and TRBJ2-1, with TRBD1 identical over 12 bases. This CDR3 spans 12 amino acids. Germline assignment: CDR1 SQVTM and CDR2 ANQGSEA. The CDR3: CSVGGQGAFQAF. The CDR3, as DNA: TGCAGCGTTGGGGGACAGGGGGCGTTTCAGGCCTTC.

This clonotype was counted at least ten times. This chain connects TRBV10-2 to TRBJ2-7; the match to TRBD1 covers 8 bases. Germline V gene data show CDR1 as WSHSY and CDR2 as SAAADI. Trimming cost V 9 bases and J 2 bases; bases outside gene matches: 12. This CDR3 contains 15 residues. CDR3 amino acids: CASSWGQGATYEQYF. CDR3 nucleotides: TGCGCCAGTAGTTGGGGCCAGGGGGCCACCTACGAGCAGTACTTC.

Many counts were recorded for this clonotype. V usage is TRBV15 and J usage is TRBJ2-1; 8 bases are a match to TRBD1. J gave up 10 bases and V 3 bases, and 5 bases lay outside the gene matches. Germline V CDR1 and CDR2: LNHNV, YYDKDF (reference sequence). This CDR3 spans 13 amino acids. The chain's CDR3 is CATSRDRAGEQFF. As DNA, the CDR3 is TGTGCCACCAGCAGGGACAGGGCTGGGGAGCAGTTCTTC.

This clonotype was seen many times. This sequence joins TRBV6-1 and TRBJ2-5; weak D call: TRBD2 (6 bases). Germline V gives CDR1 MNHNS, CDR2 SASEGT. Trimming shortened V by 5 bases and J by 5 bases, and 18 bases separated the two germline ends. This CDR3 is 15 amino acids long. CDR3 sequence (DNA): TGTGCCAGCAGTACCGGGACTCAAATGGTGGAGACCCAGTACTTC. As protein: CASSTGTQMVETQYF.

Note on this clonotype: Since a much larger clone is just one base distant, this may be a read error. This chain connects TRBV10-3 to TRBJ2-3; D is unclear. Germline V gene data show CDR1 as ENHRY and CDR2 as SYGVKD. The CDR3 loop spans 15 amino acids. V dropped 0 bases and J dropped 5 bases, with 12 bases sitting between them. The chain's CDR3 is CAISESVEMGDTQYF. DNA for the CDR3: TGTGCCATCAGTGAGTCGGTGGAGATGGGAGATACGCAGTATTTT.